The 18 T cell receptor beta chains below come from one sample, sequenced in a study of blood T cell repertoires in COVID-19. Repertoires were generated with immunoSEQ multiplex PCR, while TCRdb's copy carries only in-frame clones and drops some. The profile shows over 400,000 clones, less than 90% of them singletons. Sequences were obtained from peripheral blood. Receptors originate from a woman between 45 and 60 years old with COVID-19, enrolled during active disease.

CDR3 loop: CASSLGPEGTEAFF. CDR3 sequence (DNA): TGCGCCAGCAGCTTGGGACCGGAGGGCACTGAAGCTTTCTTT. This chain joins TRBV5-1 and TRBJ1-1, with D uncertain. This CDR3 is built from 14 residues. CDR1 and CDR2 (germline): SGHRS, YFSETQ. V was clipped by 0 bases and J by 4 bases, with 10 bases between them. The whole variable domain, remainder taken from reference TRBV5-1 and TRBJ1-1, is KAGVTQTPRYLIKTRGQQVTLSCSPISGHRSVSWYQQTPGQGLQFLFEYFSETQRNKGNFPGRFSGRQFSNSRSEMNVSTLELGDSALYLCASSLGPEGTEAFFGQGTRLTVV.

This clone was recorded once. CDR3 in DNA: TGCGCCAGCAGCTTTCTAGCGGGGGAGTCCACCGGGGAGCTGTTTTTT. This gives the protein CASSFLAGESTGELFF. This chain connects TRBV5-1 to TRBJ2-2, with TRBD2 matching 10 bases. The germline CDR1 and CDR2 sequences are SGHRS and YFSETQ. This CDR3 region has 16 residues. With V trimmed by 2 bases and J by 4 bases, 5 bases remained unmatched.

The chain has TRBV5-1 and TRBJ2-1; possible D gene TRBD2, 6 bases. V shed 0 bases and J shed 8 bases, with 12 bases lying between them. CDR3 size: 14 residues. Germline CDR1 reads SGHRS; CDR2 reads YFSETQ. As DNA, the CDR3 is TGCGCCAGCAGCTTGGCCGGAGGGGACGATGAGCAGTTCTTC. It is translated as CASSLAGGDDEQFF.

The V call is TRBV24-1, the J call TRBJ2-3; D possibly corresponds to TRBD1 (5 bases). CDR1 and CDR2 (germline): KGHDR, SFDVKD. The CDR3 is 14 amino acids. V gave up 12 bases and J gave up 1 base, with 16 bases separating them. The CDR3 DNA follows: TGTGCCGCCGAGTGGGGCCTCGGCACAGATACGCAGTATTTT. Its protein product is CAAEWGLGTDTQYF.

V usage is TRBV6-6 and J usage is TRBJ2-1; 16 positions agree with TRBD2. After removal of 10 bases from V and 8 bases from J, the junction contained 11 bases not matched to a gene. This CDR3 is 16 amino acids long. Germline lookup yields CDR1 MNHNY and CDR2 SVGAGI (reference sequence). The CDR3 DNA reads as TGTGCCACCCAAAGAGGGACTAGCGGGGGGGCCGATGAGCAGTTCTTC. Its translation is CATQRGTSGGADEQFF.

CDR3: CASSLVGGLRNEQFF. Written as DNA, the CDR3 is TGTGCCAGCAGCTTAGTCGGGGGGTTGAGAAATGAGCAGTTCTTC. The V gene is TRBV11-2, the J gene TRBJ2-1; 7 bases match TRBD2. The V and J ends lost 1 base and 7 bases, in that order; junction bases with no gene match: 7. Germline V CDR1 and CDR2: SGHAT, FQNNGV. The CDR3 runs 15 residues.

The chain combines TRBV4-1 with TRBJ2-7; the D gene is possibly TRBD1 (6 bases). From germline, CDR1 is MGHRA and CDR2 YSYEKL. CDR3 length equals 16 residues. The V end lost 2 bases, the J end lost 3 bases, and 17 bases lay between the germline ends. Here the CDR3 reads CASSQTWTASSYEQYF. CDR3 in DNA: TGCGCCAGCAGCCAAACCTGGACAGCTTCGAGCTACGAGCAGTACTTC.

In this sample, this clone turned up a few times. The rearrangement uses TRBV10-3 and TRBJ1-1; TRBD1 aligns across 7 bases. In germline, CDR1 is ENHRY, CDR2 SYGVKD. The length of the CDR3 is 15 residues. V trimming: 3 bases; J trimming: 3 bases; junction bases outside the gene matches: 7. CDR3 sequence (DNA): TGTGCCATCAGTGACCCTGACAGGGAAGACACTGAAGCTTTCTTT. Translated: CAISDPDREDTEAFF.

The CDR3 protein is CASSQGLTQYF. The DNA of the CDR3 is TGTGCCAGCAGCCAGGGGTTGACGCAGTATTTT. This chain joins TRBV2 and TRBJ2-3, with TRBD1 as a possible D gene (6 bases). The length of the CDR3 is 11 residues. Germline values: CDR1 SNHLY, CDR2 FYNNEI. Trimming took off 6 bases at V and 9 bases at J, with 10 bases between the two ends.

This clone appeared once. This chain uses TRBV10-3 with TRBJ2-1, with 7 bases lining up with TRBD1. Germline values: CDR1 ENHRY, CDR2 SYGVKD. This CDR3 is built from 15 residues. V trimming: 5 bases; J trimming: 5 bases; junction bases outside the gene matches: 9. The CDR3 spells CAISPSDRANNEQFF. CDR3 DNA sequence: TGTGCCATCAGTCCCTCAGACAGGGCCAACAATGAGCAGTTCTTC.

The chain is built from TRBV4-2 and TRBJ2-7; the match to TRBD1 covers 7 bases. The germline V gene has CDR1 LGHNA and CDR2 YNFKEQ. The CDR3 has 16 amino acids. V shed 5 bases and J 0 bases; nucleotides not matched to a gene: 10. Here the CDR3 DNA reads TGTGCCAGCAGCTCTCTCGACAGGGCCTCCTCCTACGAGCAGTACTTC. Its protein product is CASSSLDRASSYEQYF.

This clone was observed a single time. The chain joins TRBV5-4 to TRBJ1-1; the match to TRBD1 covers 7 bases. The junction had 7 bases not matched to a gene; V was cut back by 0 bases and J by 2 bases. In germline, CDR1 is SGHNT, CDR2 YYREEE (reference sequence). This CDR3 is 16 amino acids long. The CDR3, as DNA: TGTGCCAGCAGCTTGGACTATCGAGGGGGCAACACTGAAGCTTTCTTT. It encodes CASSLDYRGGNTEAFF.

This clone was counted once. The J gene is TRBJ2-3, the V gene TRBV5-1, with 12 bases aligning to TRBD2. Germline V CDR1 and CDR2: SGHRS, YFSETQ. With V trimmed by 1 base and J by 1 base, 4 bases remained unmatched. The CDR3 consists of 17 residues. The CDR3, as DNA: TGCGCCAGCAGCTTGCACGGACTAGCGGGGCGCACAGATACGCAGTATTTT. Translated: CASSLHGLAGRTDTQYF. The whole variable domain, remainder taken from reference TRBV5-1 and TRBJ2-3, is KAGVTQTPRYLIKTRGQQVTLSCSPISGHRSVSWYQQTPGQGLQFLFEYFSETQRNKGNFPGRFSGRQFSNSRSEMNVSTLELGDSALYLCASSLHGLAGRTDTQYFGPGTRLTVL.

This chain connects TRBV3-1 (or the pseudogene TRBV3-2) to TRBJ2-1, with D perhaps TRBD1 (5 bases). The length of the CDR3 is 17 residues. Germline CDR1 and CDR2: LGHDT and YNNKEL (reference sequence). With 0 bases removed from V and 3 bases from J, the gap between germline ends came to 15 bases. CDR3 sequence reads: CASSQDPTVGFYNEQFF. The CDR3 region has the DNA TGTGCCAGCAGCCAAGATCCGACAGTCGGCTTCTACAATGAGCAGTTCTTC.

CDR3 nucleotides: TGCGCCAGCAGCCAGAGGACGGGAGACACCGGGGAGCTGTTTTTT. Its protein product is CASSQRTGDTGELFF. The chain links TRBV5-1 to TRBJ2-2; D is perhaps TRBD2 (6 bases). CDR3 length equals 15 residues. Germline CDR1 and CDR2: SGHRS and YFSETQ. The germline V and J ends were trimmed by 4 bases and 3 bases, with 13 bases remaining between them.

The J gene is TRBJ1-5, the V gene TRBV5-1, with D tentatively TRBD1 (5 bases). The germline gives CDR1 SGHRS, CDR2 YFSETQ. Trimming pared 0 bases from V and 9 bases from J, leaving 16 bases between. CDR3 length: 15 residues. The CDR3 loop is CASSLEKKGLRPQHF. Written as DNA, the CDR3 is TGCGCCAGCAGCTTGGAGAAGAAGGGGCTCCGGCCCCAGCATTTT.

The chain couples TRBV4-2 to TRBJ2-1; 9 bases fit TRBD2. CDR3 length: 17 amino acids. Per germline, CDR1 LGHNA and CDR2 YNFKEQ. V lost 0 bases, J lost 8 bases, and 11 bases stayed unmatched. CDR3 DNA sequence: TGTGCCAGCAGCCAAGAAGGCAGTAGCGGGGGAAACCATGAGCAGTTCTTC. It yields the protein CASSQEGSSGGNHEQFF.

The chain combines TRBV27 with TRBJ2-7; 7 nucleotides align to TRBD2. This CDR3 has 14 amino acids. V lost 0 bases to trimming and J lost 3 bases; unmatched junction nucleotides: 2. Germline loops: CDR1 MNHEY, CDR2 SMNVEV (reference sequence). The chain's CDR3 is CASSLSGGGYEQYF. DNA of the CDR3: TGTGCCAGCAGTTTATCCGGCGGGGGCTACGAGCAGTACTTC.